Shown below are 15 T cell receptor beta chains from a single sample sequenced in a study of blood T cell repertoires in COVID-19. TCRdb keeps only in-frame clones here, not all; method: immunoSEQ multiplex PCR. The data hold approximately 360,000 clones, with around 89% observed a single time. Input material: peripheral blood. These receptors were collected from a young man with active or convalescent COVID-19.

The chain uses TRBV12-3 or TRBV12-4 and TRBJ1-2; D not certain. The CDR3 totals 13 residues. V lost 3 bases and J 2 bases, leaving 7 bases between the germline ends. For the CDR3, the DNA is TGTGCCAGCAGTTTTGGGCAGAACTATGGCTACACCTTC. Residues: CASSFGQNYGYTF.

The chain has TRBV28 and TRBJ2-1, with 9 bases identical to TRBD2. In germline, CDR1 is MDHEN, CDR2 SYDVKM. The CDR3 has 17 amino acids. The junction had 12 bases not matched to a gene; V was cut back by 5 bases and J by 4 bases. The CDR3 bases are TGTGCCAGCAGTGCCCGGGGGGGACTAGCCCCTTACAATGAGCAGTTCTTC. It specifies CASSARGGLAPYNEQFF.

This rearrangement joins TRBV27 to TRBJ2-1, with TRBD1 identical over 12 bases. V shed 4 bases and J 9 bases; nucleotides not matched to a gene: 10. The CDR3 totals 16 residues. In germline, CDR1 is MNHEY, CDR2 SMNVEV (reference sequence). The CDR3 sequence is CASSSPGQGANSEQFF. CDR3 DNA sequence: TGTGCCAGCAGTTCCCCGGGACAGGGGGCAAATAGTGAGCAGTTCTTC.

V gene TRBV19 combines with J gene TRBJ2-3; 9 nucleotides match TRBD2. The CDR3 covers 16 residues. Trimming at V came to 2 bases and at J to 4 bases, leaving 7 bases not matched to a gene. The V gene's germline CDR1 is LNHDA and CDR2 SQIVND (reference sequence). CDR3 in DNA: TGTGCCAGTAGTATACTCGCGGGAGGGTCACCAGATACGCAGTATTTT. It translates to CASSILAGGSPDTQYF.

The chain has TRBV7-2 and TRBJ1-1; tentatively, D is TRBD1 (5 bases). Germline V gene data show CDR1 as SGHTA and CDR2 as FQGNSA. Trimming left V 5 bases short and J 2 bases short, with 12 bases between. The CDR3 totals 14 residues. CDR3: CASSARQINTEAFF. CDR3 coding DNA: TGTGCCAGCAGCGCACGACAGATTAACACTGAAGCTTTCTTT.

This rearrangement joins TRBV24-1 to TRBJ2-1; 7 nucleotides match TRBD2. This CDR3 has 15 residues. Germline CDR1 reads KGHDR; CDR2 reads SFDVKD. Unmatched junction bases numbered 5, after V lost 3 bases and J lost 4 bases. CDR3 in DNA: TGTGCCACCAGTGATGAGCGGGGAAAATACAATGAGCAGTTCTTC. It yields the protein CATSDERGKYNEQFF.

The chain combines TRBV19 with TRBJ2-7, with D possibly being TRBD1 (6 bases). The V gene lost 5 bases and the J gene lost 1 base, with 15 bases spanning the gap. CDR3 length equals 15 residues. Germline V gene sequence: CDR1 LNHDA, CDR2 SQIVND (reference sequence). In DNA, the CDR3 is TGTGCCAGTAGTGTCGAGCCGGGACAATCCTACGAGCAGTACTTC. Its translation: CASSVEPGQSYEQYF.

The genes are TRBV18 and TRBJ2-7; 9 bases fit TRBD1. V lost 2 bases, J lost 3 bases, and 5 bases stayed unmatched. CDR3 length equals 15 residues. CDR1 and CDR2 (germline): KGHSH, LQKENI. The CDR3 sequence is CASSPWRDRDYEQYF. The DNA of the CDR3 is TGTGCCAGCTCACCATGGAGGGACAGGGACTACGAGCAGTACTTC.

The chain is built from TRBV19 and TRBJ1-1; D call uncertain. The CDR3 runs to 14 residues. The germline V gene has CDR1 LNHDA and CDR2 SQIVND (reference sequence). The V end was cut by 1 base, the J end by 0 bases, with 6 bases between. The chain's CDR3 is CASSIALLNTEAFF. The DNA for the CDR3 is TGTGCCAGTAGTATAGCCCTACTGAACACTGAAGCTTTCTTT.

The CDR3 nucleotides read TGTGCCAGCAGCTTAATCGGGGGAAACACCGGGGAGCTGTTTTTT. Translated: CASSLIGGNTGELFF. The chain has TRBV7-3 and TRBJ2-2, with D perhaps TRBD2 (6 bases). Between the trimmed V and J ends, which lost 1 base and 2 bases, there was a span of 8 bases. Germline lookup yields CDR1 SGHTA and CDR2 FQGTGA. The CDR3 loop spans 15 amino acids.

The chain uses TRBV7-8 and TRBJ2-7, with a weak D call TRBD1 (6 bases). The CDR3 contains 14 residues. Deletions cut 3 bases from V and 3 bases from J, with 12 bases between. CDR1 SGHVS and CDR2 FQNEAQ come from the germline V gene. CDR3: CASSFAGALYEQYF. The DNA for the CDR3 is TGTGCCAGCAGCTTTGCAGGGGCTCTCTACGAGCAGTACTTC.

The table lists this clone with a count of one. V is TRBV5-4 and J is TRBJ2-1, with D possibly TRBD1 on 6 matching bases. This CDR3 has 15 amino acids. V shed 4 bases and J shed 6 bases, with 17 bases lying between them. In germline, CDR1 is SGHNT, CDR2 YYREEE (reference sequence). The CDR3 region has the DNA TGTGCCAGCAGCCGGAACAGGGAACCCTTCAATGAGCAGTTCTTC. It codes for CASSRNREPFNEQFF. Combining the CDR3 with reference TRBV5-4 and TRBJ2-1 gives the whole variable domain ETGVTQSPTHLIKTRGQQVTLRCSSQSGHNTVSWYQQALGQGPQFIFQYYREEENGRGNFPPRFSGLQFPNYSSELNVNALELDDSALYLCASSRNREPFNEQFFGPGTRLTVL.

The rearrangement joins TRBV4-3 to TRBJ1-4; 9 bases align to TRBD1. The trim removed 1 base at V and 7 bases at J, leaving 7 bases unmatched. The length of the CDR3 is 16 residues. Germline values: CDR1 LGHNA, CDR2 YSLEER. CDR3 residues: CASSQAPGQGGEKLFF. The CDR3 nucleotides read TGCGCCAGCAGCCAAGCACCGGGACAGGGAGGTGAAAAACTGTTTTTT.

The chain couples TRBV3-1 (or the pseudogene TRBV3-2) to TRBJ1-2; tentatively, D is TRBD1 (5 bases). The CDR3 covers 14 residues. V lost 3 bases to trimming and J lost 4 bases, with 12 bases between them. From germline, CDR1 is LGHDT and CDR2 YNNKEL (reference sequence). The CDR3 DNA is TGTGCCAGCAGCCACTATCTGGGGGGCTATGGCTACACCTTC. This encodes CASSHYLGGYGYTF.

The chain has TRBV4-3 and TRBJ2-1; possible D gene TRBD2, 6 bases. The CDR3 extends over 15 amino acids. The V end was cut by 0 bases, the J end by 7 bases, with 13 bases between. Germline CDR1 and CDR2: LGHNA and YSLEER. The CDR3 here is CASSQERRDGNEQFF. The CDR3 DNA follows: TGCGCCAGCAGCCAAGAGCGGAGGGACGGTAATGAGCAGTTCTTC.